These 14 T cell receptor beta chains were all obtained from the same sample, sequenced in a study of vaccination and CD4 T cells after COVID-19. The antigens these receptors bind are not known. The study sequenced cultured CD4+ T cell DNA using the Oncomine TCR Beta short-read assay. One entry per CDR3 protein, called by TCRdb with MiXCR from the PCR reads. The profile covers approximately 11,000 distinct CDR3 sequences, with approximately 59% appearing a single time and about a sixth taken by the ten largest. Treatment of the sample: roughly nine-day PBMC culture with coronavirus spike peptide pools or control peptides (ViraFEST assay). The sequencing sample was made of CD4+ T cells from blood, cultured in vitro. All receptors derive from a human donor who had recovered from COVID-19.

Remarks on this clonotype: Germline and junction disagree at one end, which may indicate a read error. The rearrangement uses TRBV7-7 and TRBJ2-2; no reliable D call. CDR1 is SSHAT, CDR2 FNYEAQ, per germline (reference sequence). The CDR3 covers 13 residues. This CDR3 is CASSSAELGELFF. The CDR3 region has the DNA TGTGCTAGCAGCTCCGCCGAGCTGGGGGAGCTGTTTTTT. The full variable domain, in which reference TRBV7-7 and TRBJ2-2 provide the parts outside the CDR3, is GAGVSQSPRYKVTKRGQDVTLRCDPISSHATLYWYQQALGQGPEFLTYFNYEAQPDKSGLPSDRFSAERPEGSISTLTIQRTEQRDSAMYRCASSSAELGELFFGEGSRLTVL.

The chain is built from TRBV20-1 and TRBJ2-1; 14 bases line up with TRBD2. Germline loops: CDR1 DFQATT, CDR2 SNEGSKA (reference sequence). J was trimmed by 10 bases and V by 6 bases; bases with no gene match: 17. This CDR3 is 17 amino acids long. The CDR3, as DNA: TGCAGTGCCCAAACCGGGACTAGCGGGAGTGGGGGCGGGGAGCAGTTCTTC. Protein product: CSAQTGTSGSGGGEQFF.

The J gene is TRBJ1-2, the V gene TRBV28; D gene unclear. This CDR3 is built from 13 residues. CDR1 is MDHEN, CDR2 SYDVKM, per germline. V was pared by 2 bases and J by 2 bases, with 6 bases between. CDR3: CASSLIQNYGYTF. CDR3 coding DNA: TGTGCCAGCAGTTTAATCCAGAACTATGGCTACACCTTC.

This chain uses TRBV7-6 with TRBJ2-2, with D possibly being TRBD1 (6 bases). Germline V gene data show CDR1 as SGHVS and CDR2 as FNYEAQ. The V gene lost 5 bases and the J gene lost 0 bases, with 10 bases spanning the gap. The CDR3 consists of 15 residues. This chain's CDR3 is CASSQRTANTGELFF. As DNA, the CDR3 is TGTGCCAGCAGCCAAAGGACAGCGAACACCGGGGAGCTGTTTTTT. The whole variable domain, filled in from reference TRBV7-6 and TRBJ2-2, reads GAGVSQSPRYKVTKRGQDVALRCDPISGHVSLYWYRQALGQGPEFLTYFNYEAQQDKSGLPNDRFSAERPEGSISTLTIQRTEQRDSAMYRCASSQRTANTGELFFGEGSRLTVL.

A word on this clonotype: The conserved closing phenylalanine or tryptophan is absent in this CDR3, likely reflecting a read error. J is TRBJ2-5 and V is TRBV14, with D unresolved. The CDR3 runs 14 residues. V gave up 4 bases and J gave up 1 base, with 10 bases separating them. The V gene's germline CDR1 is SGHDN and CDR2 FVKESK. This chain's CDR3 is CASSLYTIQETQYL. The CDR3, as DNA: TGTGCCAGCAGCCTATATACCATCCAAGAGACCCAGTACCTC.

The V gene is TRBV7-9, the J gene TRBJ2-3; 7 bases agree with TRBD2. This CDR3 has 16 residues. Germline CDR1 and CDR2: SEHNR and FQNEAQ (reference sequence). V shed 1 base, J shed 1 base, and the junction held 5 bases outside the gene matches. CDR3 in amino acids: CASSLGSGGGTDTQYF. In DNA form, the CDR3 reads TGTGCCAGCAGCTTAGGGTCGGGGGGTGGCACAGATACGCAGTATTTT.

V usage is TRBV7-2 and J usage is TRBJ1-2, with 7 bases aligning to TRBD1. The CDR3 covers 13 residues. V trimming: 5 bases; J trimming: 8 bases; junction bases outside the gene matches: 8. Germline values: CDR1 SGHTA, CDR2 FQGNSA. The CDR3 reads CASSLTGESGYTF. CDR3 DNA sequence: TGTGCCAGCAGCCTAACAGGGGAGAGCGGCTACACCTTC.

A few counts support this clonotype. The chain carries TRBV7-2 and TRBJ2-2, with 12 bases matching TRBD1. V trimming: 5 bases; J trimming: 3 bases; junction bases outside the gene matches: 1. From germline, CDR1 is SGHTA and CDR2 FQGNSA. There are 15 residues in the CDR3. The CDR3 bases are TGTGCCAGCAGCAGGGACAGGGGGCACACCGGGGAGCTGTTTTTT. Translated, it gives CASSRDRGHTGELFF.

The chain recombines TRBV12-3 or TRBV12-4 with TRBJ2-7; D remains ambiguous. This CDR3 has 11 residues. V dropped 2 bases and J dropped 5 bases, with 4 bases sitting between them. CDR3 nucleotide sequence: TGTGCCAGCAGTTTATCCAACGAGCAGTACTTC. Amino acid sequence: CASSLSNEQYF.

The J gene is TRBJ2-2, the V gene TRBV7-2; no clear D gene. The CDR3 runs to 16 residues. Germline assignment: CDR1 SGHTA and CDR2 FQGNSA. The germline V and J ends were trimmed by 3 bases and 2 bases, with 13 bases remaining between them. CDR3 nucleotides: TGTGCCAGCAGCTTGGGAACCGAATACAACACCGGGGAGCTGTTTTTT. Amino acid sequence: CASSLGTEYNTGELFF.

This chain uses TRBV11-3 with TRBJ2-1; no reliable D call. Germline CDR1 SGHNT, CDR2 YENEEA. V was shortened by 5 bases and J by 8 bases, with 10 bases between the two germline ends. The CDR3 runs 12 residues. The CDR3, as DNA: TGTGCCAGCAGCCCCCTCCCCCATGAGCAGTTCTTC. It translates to CASSPLPHEQFF.

The rearrangement links TRBV7-8 to TRBJ1-1; D is perhaps TRBD1 (6 bases). CDR1 and CDR2 from the germline V gene are SGHVS and FQNEAQ. V lost 4 bases and J lost 4, with 16 bases in between. The CDR3 consists of 15 residues. CDR3 DNA sequence: TGTGCCAGCAGCTCCCTTAGGGGGATAGGCACTGAAGCTTTCTTT. Protein: CASSSLRGIGTEAFF.

J is TRBJ1-2 and V is TRBV6-1; TRBD1 matches at 8 bases. Trimming removed 6 bases from V and 8 bases from J; junction bases left unmatched: 8. The CDR3 loop spans 13 amino acids. CDR1 is MNHNS, CDR2 SASEGT, per germline. The CDR3 DNA reads TGTGCCAGCAGCCCCGGGACAGGTTGGGGCTACACCTTC. It yields the protein CASSPGTGWGYTF.

This chain connects TRBV19 to TRBJ2-2, with D unclear. The V and J ends lost 1 base and 4 bases respectively, with 7 bases between them. Per the germline V gene, CDR1 is LNHDA and CDR2 is SQIVND (reference sequence). CDR3 length equals 14 residues. In nucleotides, the CDR3 is TGTGCCAGTAGTATAGTCCCCCCCACCGGGGAGCTGTTTTTT. Translated, it gives CASSIVPPTGELFF.